The clone carrying this T cell receptor beta chain was picked up many times. CDR1 is SGHAT and CDR2 is FQDESV in the germline V gene (reference sequence). Trimming cost V 3 bases and J 3 bases; bases outside gene matches: 8. The CDR3 consists of 15 residues. TCRdb reanalysed the 5' RACE reads using MiXCR and keeps one entry per CDR3 protein. Among 75,000 to 80,000 distinct CDR3 sequences listed, around 11% were seen once. These data originate in a study of early T cells in non-severe SARS-CoV-2 infection. This clonotype was sampled from an adult who was a healthcare worker with PCR-confirmed SARS-CoV-2 infection or an uninfected control (not recorded which). Sample: whole blood, taken at baseline. This chain links TRBV11-1 with TRBJ2-7; 7 bases align to TRBD1. The CDR3, as DNA: TGTGCCAGCAGCTTGGCCCCGGGACAGCACTACGAGCAGTACTTC. This codes for CASSLAPGQHYEQYF.